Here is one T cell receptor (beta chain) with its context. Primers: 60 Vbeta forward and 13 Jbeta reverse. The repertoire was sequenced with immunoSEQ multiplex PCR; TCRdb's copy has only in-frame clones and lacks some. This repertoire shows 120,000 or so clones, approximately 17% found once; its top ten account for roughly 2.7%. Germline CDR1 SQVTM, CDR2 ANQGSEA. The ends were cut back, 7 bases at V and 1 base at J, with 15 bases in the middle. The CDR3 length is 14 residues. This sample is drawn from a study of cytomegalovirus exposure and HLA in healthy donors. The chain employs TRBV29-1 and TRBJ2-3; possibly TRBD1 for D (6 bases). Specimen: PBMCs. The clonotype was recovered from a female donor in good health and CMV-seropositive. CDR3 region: CSETRDTGTDTQYF. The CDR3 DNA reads TGCAGCGAAACACGGGACACGGGCACAGATACGCAGTATTTT.